This is a list of T cell receptor beta chains from one sample in a study of hypomethylating agent response in myelodysplastic syndrome. Clones were sequenced by immunoSEQ multiplex PCR, and TCRdb holds only the in-frame ones, with some missing. This table has some 6,900 clones, around nine tenths appearing once. The specimen comprised bone marrow, sampled before or after starting hypomethylating agent treatment for myelodysplastic syndrome (not recorded which). These receptors all come from a human donor with myelodysplastic syndrome. CDR3s include the opening cysteine and the closing phenylalanine or tryptophan. D genes are given only for firm matches. Clone size is shown for a subset of rows, as once, few, many or a class of expanded clone.

TRBJ1-2 TRBV5-4 few TRBD1 CATSSRDRGNYGYTF TGTGCCACCTCAAGCAGGGACAGGGGGAATTATGGCTACACCTTC
TRBJ2-1 TRBV6-1 - - CASSATIGREQFF TGTGCCAGCAGTGCAACGATTGGCCGAGAGCAGTTCTTC
TRBJ1-2 TRBV19 - - CASSIGRAGYGYTF TGTGCCAGTAGTATCGGCAGGGCCGGCTATGGCTACACCTTC
TRBJ1-5 TRBV7-2 once - CASSPLLGLGNQPQHF TGTGCCAGCAGCCCATTGTTGGGGCTAGGCAATCAGCCCCAGCATTTT
TRBJ1-1 TRBV5-1 - TRBD1 CASSGDRGQSFF TGCGCCAGCAGCGGGGACAGGGGCCAGTCTTTCTTT
TRBJ2-3 TRBV6-5 - - CASSYKRDRTDTQYF TGTGCCAGCAGTTATAAAAGGGACCGCACAGATACGCAGTATTTT
TRBJ2-3 TRBV30 - - CAWRGVISTDTQYF TGTGCCTGGAGAGGTGTTATTAGCACAGATACGCAGTATTTT
TRBJ2-1 TRBV6-5 - - CASRPPAGEQFF TGTGCCAGCAGGCCCCCCGCGGGGGAGCAGTTCTTC
TRBJ2-1 TRBV7-3 - - CASSPHVGRDYNEQFF TGTGCCAGCAGCCCCCACGTCGGACGGGACTACAATGAGCAGTTCTTC
TRBJ2-5 TRBV30 - - CAWSLGIQETQYF TGTGCCTGGAGTCTGGGGATCCAAGAGACCCAGTACTTC